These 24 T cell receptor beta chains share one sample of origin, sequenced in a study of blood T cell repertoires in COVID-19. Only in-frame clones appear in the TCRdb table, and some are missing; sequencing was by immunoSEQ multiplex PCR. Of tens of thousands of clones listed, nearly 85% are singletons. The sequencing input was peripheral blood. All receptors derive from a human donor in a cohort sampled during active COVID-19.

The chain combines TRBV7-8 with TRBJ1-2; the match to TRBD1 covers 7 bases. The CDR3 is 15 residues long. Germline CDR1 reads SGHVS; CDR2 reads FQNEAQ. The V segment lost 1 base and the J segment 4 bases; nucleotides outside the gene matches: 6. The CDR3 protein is CASSLERQGGYGYTF. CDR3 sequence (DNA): TGTGCCAGCAGCTTAGAGAGACAGGGAGGCTATGGCTACACCTTC.

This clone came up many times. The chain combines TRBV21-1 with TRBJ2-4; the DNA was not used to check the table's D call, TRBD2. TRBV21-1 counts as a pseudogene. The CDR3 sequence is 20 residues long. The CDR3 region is CASSKKRGHCWRGFGNIQYF. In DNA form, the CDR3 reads TGTGCCAGCAGCAAAAAAAGGGGTCATTGCTGGCGGGGGTTCGGAAACATTCAGTACTTC.

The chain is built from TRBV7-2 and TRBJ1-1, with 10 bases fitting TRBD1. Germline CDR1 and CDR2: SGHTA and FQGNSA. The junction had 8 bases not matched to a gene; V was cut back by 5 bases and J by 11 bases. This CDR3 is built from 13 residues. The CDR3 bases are TGTGCCAGCAGCGCAAGACAGGGGGCGGGGGCTTTCTTT. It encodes CASSARQGAGAFF.

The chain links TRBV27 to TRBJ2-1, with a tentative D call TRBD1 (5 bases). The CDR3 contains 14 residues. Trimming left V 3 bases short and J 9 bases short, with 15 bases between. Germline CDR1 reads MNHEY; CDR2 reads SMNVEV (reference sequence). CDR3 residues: CASSFGRQIGEQFF. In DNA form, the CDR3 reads TGTGCCAGCAGTTTTGGTAGACAGATTGGTGAGCAGTTCTTC.

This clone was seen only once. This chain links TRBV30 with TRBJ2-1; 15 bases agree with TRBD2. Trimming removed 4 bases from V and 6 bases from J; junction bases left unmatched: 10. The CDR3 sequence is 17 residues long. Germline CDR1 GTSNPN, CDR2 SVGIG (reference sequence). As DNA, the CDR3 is TGTGCCTGGACTACGGGACTAGCGGGGGGAATTGGCAATGAGCAGTTCTTC. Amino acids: CAWTTGLAGGIGNEQFF.

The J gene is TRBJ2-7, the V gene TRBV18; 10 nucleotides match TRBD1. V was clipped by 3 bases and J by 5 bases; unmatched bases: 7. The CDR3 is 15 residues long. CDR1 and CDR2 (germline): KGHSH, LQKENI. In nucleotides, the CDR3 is TGTGCCAGCTCACCCCGACCGGGACAGGGGAACGAGCAGTACTTC. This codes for CASSPRPGQGNEQYF.

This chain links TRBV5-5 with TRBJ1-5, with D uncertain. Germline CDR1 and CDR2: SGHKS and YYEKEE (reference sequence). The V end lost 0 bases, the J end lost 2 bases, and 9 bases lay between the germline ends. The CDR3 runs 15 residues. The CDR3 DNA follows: TGTGCCAGCAGCTTGGGCTCCTCGGGCAATCAGCCCCAGCATTTT. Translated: CASSLGSSGNQPQHF.

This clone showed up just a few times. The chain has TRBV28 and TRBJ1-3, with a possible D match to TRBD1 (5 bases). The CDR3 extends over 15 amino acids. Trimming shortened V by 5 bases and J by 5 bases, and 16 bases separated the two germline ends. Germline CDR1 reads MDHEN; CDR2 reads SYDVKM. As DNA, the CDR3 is TGTGCCAGCAGTAGCCCTTCGGGGGGAAGAAACACCATATATTTT. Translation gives CASSSPSGGRNTIYF.

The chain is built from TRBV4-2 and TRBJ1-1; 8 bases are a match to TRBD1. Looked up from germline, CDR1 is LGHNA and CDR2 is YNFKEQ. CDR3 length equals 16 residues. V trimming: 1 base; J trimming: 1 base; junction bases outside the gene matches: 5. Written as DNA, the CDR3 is TGTGCCAGCAGCCAAGGCCGGACAGGGACGAACACTGAAGCTTTCTTT. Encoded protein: CASSQGRTGTNTEAFF.

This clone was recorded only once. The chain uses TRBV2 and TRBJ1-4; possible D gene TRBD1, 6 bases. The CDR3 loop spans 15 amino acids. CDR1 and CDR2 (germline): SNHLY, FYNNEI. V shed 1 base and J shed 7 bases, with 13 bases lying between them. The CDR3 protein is CASSEVGGRGEKLFF. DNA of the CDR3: TGTGCCAGCAGTGAAGTAGGGGGTCGGGGTGAAAAACTGTTTTTT.

CDR3 sequence: CASSLESELNTEAFF. Here the CDR3 DNA reads TGCGCCAGCAGCTTGGAGTCAGAATTGAACACTGAAGCTTTCTTT. The genes are TRBV5-1 and TRBJ1-1; D gene uncertain. Germline loops: CDR1 SGHRS, CDR2 YFSETQ. Trimming left V 0 bases short and J 0 bases short, with 9 bases between. The CDR3 spans 15 residues.

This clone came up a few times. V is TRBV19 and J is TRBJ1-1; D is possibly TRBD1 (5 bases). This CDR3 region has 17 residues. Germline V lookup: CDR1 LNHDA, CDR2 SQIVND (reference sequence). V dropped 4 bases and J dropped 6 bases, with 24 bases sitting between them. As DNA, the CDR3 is TGTGCCAGTAGTAAAGAGGCCAGGGAATGGGGCCAGCCTGAAGCTTTCTTT. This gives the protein CASSKEAREWGQPEAFF.

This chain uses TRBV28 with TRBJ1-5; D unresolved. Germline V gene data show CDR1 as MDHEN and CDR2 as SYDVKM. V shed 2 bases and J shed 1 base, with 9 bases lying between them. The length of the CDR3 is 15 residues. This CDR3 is CASSLAGVSNQPQHF. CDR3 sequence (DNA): TGTGCCAGCAGTTTAGCAGGCGTAAGCAATCAGCCCCAGCATTTT. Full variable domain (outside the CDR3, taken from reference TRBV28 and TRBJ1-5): DVKVTQSSRYLVKRTGEKVFLECVQDMDHENMFWYRQDPGLGLRLIYFSYDVKMKEKGDIPEGYSVSREKKERFSLILESASTNQTSMYLCASSLAGVSNQPQHFGDGTRLSIL.

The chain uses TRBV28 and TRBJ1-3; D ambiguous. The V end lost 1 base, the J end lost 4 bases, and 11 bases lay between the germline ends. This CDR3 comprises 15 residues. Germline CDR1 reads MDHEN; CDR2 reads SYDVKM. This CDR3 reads CASSLSGVSGNTIYF. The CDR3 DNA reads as TGTGCCAGCAGTTTATCGGGAGTTTCCGGAAACACCATATATTTT.

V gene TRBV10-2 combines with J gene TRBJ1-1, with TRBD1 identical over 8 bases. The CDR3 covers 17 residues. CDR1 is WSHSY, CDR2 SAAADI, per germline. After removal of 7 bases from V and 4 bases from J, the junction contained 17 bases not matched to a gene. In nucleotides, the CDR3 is TGCGCCAGCAATAACTGGCGGGACAGGTCCCTCTCCACTGAAGCTTTCTTT. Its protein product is CASNNWRDRSLSTEAFF.

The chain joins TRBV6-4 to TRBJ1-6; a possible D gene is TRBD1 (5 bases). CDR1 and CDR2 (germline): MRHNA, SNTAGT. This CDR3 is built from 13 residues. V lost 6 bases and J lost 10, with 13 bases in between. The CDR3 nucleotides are TGTGCCAGCAGGTTCGGGGAGGGGTCACCCCTCCACTTT. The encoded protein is CASRFGEGSPLHF.

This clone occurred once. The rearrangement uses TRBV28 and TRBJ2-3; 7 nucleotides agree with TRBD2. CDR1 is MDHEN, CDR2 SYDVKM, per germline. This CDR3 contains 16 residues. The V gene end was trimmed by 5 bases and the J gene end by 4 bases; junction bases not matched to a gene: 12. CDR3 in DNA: TGTGCCAGCAGTCCCCGGACTAGGGGATTCGCAGATACGCAGTATTTT. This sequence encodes CASSPRTRGFADTQYF.

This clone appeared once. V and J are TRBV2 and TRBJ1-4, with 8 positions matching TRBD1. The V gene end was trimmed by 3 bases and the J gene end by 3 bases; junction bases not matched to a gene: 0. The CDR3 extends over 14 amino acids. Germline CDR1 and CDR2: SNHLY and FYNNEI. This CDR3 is CASSEDRANEKLFF. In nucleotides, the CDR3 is TGTGCCAGCAGTGAGGACAGGGCTAATGAAAAACTGTTTTTT.

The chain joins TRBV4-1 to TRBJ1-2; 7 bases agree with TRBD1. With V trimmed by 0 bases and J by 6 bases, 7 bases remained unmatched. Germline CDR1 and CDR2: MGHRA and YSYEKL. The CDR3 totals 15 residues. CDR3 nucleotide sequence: TGCGCCAGCAGCCAAGAAGGACAGGCGAGCGATGGCTACACCTTC. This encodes CASSQEGQASDGYTF.

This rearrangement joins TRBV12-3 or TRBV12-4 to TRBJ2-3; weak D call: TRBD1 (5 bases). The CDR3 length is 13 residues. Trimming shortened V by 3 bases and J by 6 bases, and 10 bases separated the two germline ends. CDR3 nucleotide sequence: TGTGCCAGCAGTTTCCCAGGGAAGGATACGCAGTATTTT. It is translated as CASSFPGKDTQYF.

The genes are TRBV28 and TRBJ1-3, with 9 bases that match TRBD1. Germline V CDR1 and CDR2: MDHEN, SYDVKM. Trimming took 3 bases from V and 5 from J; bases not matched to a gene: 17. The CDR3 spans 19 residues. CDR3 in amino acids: CASSFLGSKPGQGRNTIYF. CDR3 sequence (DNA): TGTGCCAGCAGTTTCTTGGGCTCCAAACCGGGACAGGGCAGAAACACCATATATTTT.

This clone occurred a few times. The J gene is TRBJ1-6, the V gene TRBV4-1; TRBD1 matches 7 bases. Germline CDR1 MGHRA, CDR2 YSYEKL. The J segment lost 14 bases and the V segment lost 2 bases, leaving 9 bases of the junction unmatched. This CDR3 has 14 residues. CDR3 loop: CASSQPTGSESLHF. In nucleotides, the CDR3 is TGCGCCAGCAGCCAACCGACAGGGTCAGAGTCCCTCCACTTT.

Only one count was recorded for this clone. The CDR3 DNA is TGTGCCAGCAGCCAAGATAACGGGGAAGGGAGCACTGAAGCTTTCTTT. Amino acids: CASSQDNGEGSTEAFF. The chain recombines TRBV4-2 with TRBJ1-1; unclear D gene. V gave up 0 bases and J gave up 4 bases, with 15 bases separating them. The CDR3 has 16 amino acids. Germline-derived CDR1 and CDR2 are LGHNA and YNFKEQ.

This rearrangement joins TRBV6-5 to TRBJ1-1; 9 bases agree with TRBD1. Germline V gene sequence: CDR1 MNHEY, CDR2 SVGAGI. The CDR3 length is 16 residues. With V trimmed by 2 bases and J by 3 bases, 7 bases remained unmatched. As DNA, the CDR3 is TGTGCCAGCAGTTACGGGACAGGGAAAAGGCACACTGAAGCTTTCTTT. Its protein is CASSYGTGKRHTEAFF.